A single sample gave rise to the 5 T cell receptor beta chains below, sequenced in a study of blood T cell repertoires in COVID-19. Sequenced by immunoSEQ multiplex PCR; TCRdb stores in-frame clones only, minus some. The sample comprises around 150,000 clones, 82% of which are singletons, and 7% rests with the top ten. Sequenced: peripheral blood. The source of these receptors is a woman in her thirties or forties with COVID-19, enrolled during active disease.

This rearrangement joins TRBV5-4 to TRBJ1-1; 8 bases align to TRBD1. The trim removed 4 bases at V and 1 base at J, leaving 3 bases unmatched. From germline, CDR1 is SGHNT and CDR2 YYREEE (reference sequence). The CDR3 loop spans 14 amino acids. The DNA for the CDR3 is TGTGCCAGCAGCGCCACAGGGGGGAACACTGAAGCTTTCTTT. It encodes CASSATGGNTEAFF.

This sequence joins TRBV28 and TRBJ2-4; 8 nucleotides line up with TRBD1. This CDR3 region has 13 residues. The junction had 3 bases not matched to a gene; V was cut back by 4 bases and J by 7 bases. Germline V gene data show CDR1 as MDHEN and CDR2 as SYDVKM. The CDR3 reads CASSSDRGNIQYF. CDR3 coding DNA: TGTGCCAGCAGTTCCGACAGGGGCAACATTCAGTACTTC.

This clone appeared a few times. The chain carries TRBV7-9 and TRBJ2-1, with 8 bases aligning to TRBD2. The CDR3 has 15 residues. Germline V gene lookup returns CDR1 SEHNR and CDR2 FQNEAQ (reference sequence). The junction had 9 bases not matched to a gene; V was cut back by 6 bases and J by 5 bases. CDR3 nucleotides: TGTGCCAGCAGACGTCGGACTAGCAGTAACAATGAGCAGTTCTTC. Its protein is CASRRRTSSNNEQFF.

The rearrangement uses TRBV5-1 and TRBJ2-1, with a tentative D call TRBD1 (5 bases). V gave up 4 bases and J gave up 0 bases, with 8 bases separating them. CDR1 SGHRS and CDR2 YFSETQ come from the germline V gene. The CDR3 runs 14 residues. The CDR3 sequence: CASSRGNSYNEQFF. CDR3 sequence (DNA): TGCGCCAGCAGCAGGGGAAACTCCTACAATGAGCAGTTCTTC.

J is TRBJ1-6 and V is TRBV11-1; D call uncertain. V was pared by 2 bases and J by 8 bases, with 10 bases between. The CDR3 spans 14 residues. Germline V gene data show CDR1 as SGHAT and CDR2 as FQDESV (reference sequence). The CDR3 protein is CASSLHDGDSPLHF. Here the CDR3 DNA reads TGTGCCAGCAGCTTACATGACGGGGATTCACCCCTCCACTTT.